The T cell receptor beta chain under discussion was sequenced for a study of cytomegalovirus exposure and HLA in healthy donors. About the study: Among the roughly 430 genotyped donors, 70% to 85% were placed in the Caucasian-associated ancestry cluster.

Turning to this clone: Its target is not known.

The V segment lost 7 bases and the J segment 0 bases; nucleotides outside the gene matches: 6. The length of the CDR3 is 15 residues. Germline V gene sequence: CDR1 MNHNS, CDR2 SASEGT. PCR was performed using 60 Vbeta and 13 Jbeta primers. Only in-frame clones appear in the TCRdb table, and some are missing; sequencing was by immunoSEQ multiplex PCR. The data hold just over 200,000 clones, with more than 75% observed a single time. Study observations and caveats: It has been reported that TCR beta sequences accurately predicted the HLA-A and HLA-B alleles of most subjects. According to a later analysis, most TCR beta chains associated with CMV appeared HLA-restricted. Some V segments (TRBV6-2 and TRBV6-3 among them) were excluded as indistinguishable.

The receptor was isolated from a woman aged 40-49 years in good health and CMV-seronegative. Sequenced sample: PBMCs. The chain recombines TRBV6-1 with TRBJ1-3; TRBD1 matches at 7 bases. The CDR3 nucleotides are TGTGCCAGCACGCGACAGGGCTACTCTGGAAACACCATATATTTT. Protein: CASTRQGYSGNTIYF.